These 17 T cell receptor beta chains originate from one sample sequenced in a study of shared clonotypes between healthy human individuals. TCRdb's copy holds only in-frame clones and misses some; the assay was immunoSEQ multiplex PCR. The sample includes about a million clones, around 75% of them seen just once. The sequencing sample was made of memory CD4+ T cells sorted from blood. The sample's subset: CD45RA-negative fraction. The receptors shown here come from a man aged 18 to 29 in good health.

The V call is TRBV11-3, the J call TRBJ2-5, with TRBD2 identical over 7 bases. Germline V gene data show CDR1 as SGHNT and CDR2 as YENEEA. The CDR3 has 15 amino acids. The V segment lost 5 bases and the J segment 4 bases; nucleotides outside the gene matches: 10. CDR3 in amino acids: CASSRTGGSRETQYF. For the CDR3, the DNA is TGTGCCAGCAGCCGGACGGGGGGAAGTCGAGAGACCCAGTACTTC.

For this clone: The same CDR3 is also encoded by other DNA sequences in this sample. This chain links TRBV19 with TRBJ2-5; 10 nucleotides match TRBD2. The trim removed 5 bases at V and 5 bases at J, leaving 2 bases unmatched. The CDR3 has 13 amino acids. Germline-derived CDR1 and CDR2 are LNHDA and SQIVND (reference sequence). The DNA of the CDR3 is TGTGCCAGTAGTTCTAGCGGGAGTGAGACCCAGTACTTC. Translation gives CASSSSGSETQYF.

This rearrangement joins TRBV18 to TRBJ1-1; D might be TRBD1 (5 bases). The CDR3 is made up of 13 amino acids. Looked up from germline, CDR1 is KGHSH and CDR2 is LQKENI. The germline V and J ends were trimmed by 4 bases and 7 bases, with 13 bases remaining between them. The CDR3: CASSLGTAVEAFF. Written as DNA, the CDR3 is TGTGCCAGCTCACTGGGGACCGCTGTTGAAGCTTTCTTT. Complete variable domain (other parts from reference TRBV18 and TRBJ1-1): NAGVMQNPRHLVRRRGQEARLRCSPMKGHSHVYWYRQLPEEGLKFMVYLQKENIIDESGMPKERFSAEFPKEGPSILRIQQVVRGDSAAYFCASSLGTAVEAFFGQGTRLTVV.

This clone came up once. V gene TRBV27 combines with J gene TRBJ2-7; tentatively, D is TRBD2 (5 bases). The CDR3 has 12 residues. The germline gives CDR1 MNHEY, CDR2 SMNVEV (reference sequence). The V and J ends lost 5 bases and 7 bases respectively, with 12 bases between them. The CDR3 is CASSIQTGEQYF. CDR3 bases: TGTGCCAGCAGTATCCAGACGGGGGAGCAGTACTTC.

V is TRBV25-1 and J is TRBJ2-3; 11 positions agree with TRBD2. The CDR3 runs 16 residues. Germline CDR1 MGHDK, CDR2 SYGVNS. V shed 3 bases and J 5 bases; nucleotides not matched to a gene: 7. Here the CDR3 reads CASSDILAGGRDTQYF. The CDR3 region has the DNA TGTGCCAGCAGTGACATCCTAGCGGGAGGCCGAGATACGCAGTATTTT.

Worth noting for this clone: One junction end does not reproduce the germline sequence, and a read error may be involved. The genes are TRBV2 and TRBJ2-2; possible D gene TRBD1, 6 bases. The CDR3 is 15 amino acids. Germline CDR1 SNHLY, CDR2 FYNNEI. The CDR3: CASREGTQPTGELFF. The CDR3 nucleotides read TGTGCCAGCAGGGAAGGGACACAACCCACCGGGGAGCTGTTTTTT.

The chain combines TRBV5-1 with TRBJ2-7; the D gene is possibly TRBD2 (5 bases). V shed 0 bases and J shed 3 bases, with 10 bases lying between them. The CDR3 runs 14 residues. Germline V gene data show CDR1 as SGHRS and CDR2 as YFSETQ. The DNA of the CDR3 is TGCGCCAGCAGCTTGGAAGCCAGCGGCTACGAGCAGTACTTC. This sequence encodes CASSLEASGYEQYF. Combining the CDR3 with reference TRBV5-1 and TRBJ2-7 gives the whole variable domain KAGVTQTPRYLIKTRGQQVTLSCSPISGHRSVSWYQQTPGQGLQFLFEYFSETQRNKGNFPGRFSGRQFSNSRSEMNVSTLELGDSALYLCASSLEASGYEQYFGPGTRLTVT.

The sample holds a few counts of this clone. V usage is TRBV19 and J usage is TRBJ2-7; TRBD1 matches 7 bases. The V segment lost 2 bases and the J segment 3 bases; nucleotides outside the gene matches: 4. CDR3 length: 14 amino acids. Germline CDR1 and CDR2: LNHDA and SQIVND (reference sequence). The CDR3 region has the DNA TGTGCCAGTAGTATACAGGGGGATTACTACGAGCAGTACTTC. This translates into CASSIQGDYYEQYF.

The chain employs TRBV11-2 and TRBJ2-7, with D tentatively TRBD1 (6 bases). This CDR3 is built from 16 residues. CDR1 and CDR2 from the germline V gene are SGHAT and FQNNGV. Trimming pared 6 bases from V and 1 base from J, leaving 19 bases between. DNA of the CDR3: TGTGCCAGCAGACTAGGTGGGGGCCGAAGATCCTACGAGCAGTACTTC. Its translation is CASRLGGGRRSYEQYF.

The V and J genes are TRBV4-1 and TRBJ1-2; 7 bases line up with TRBD1. With V trimmed by 2 bases and J by 4 bases, 10 bases remained unmatched. Germline CDR1 reads MGHRA; CDR2 reads YSYEKL. The CDR3 runs 16 residues. CDR3 sequence (DNA): TGCGCCAGCAGCCAAACTCAGGGGGATCGAGTCTATGGCTACACCTTC. This encodes CASSQTQGDRVYGYTF.

As for this clone: The sample holds other DNA sequences that translate to the same CDR3. The chain employs TRBV18 and TRBJ1-2; D not certain. The ends were cut back, 3 bases at V and 0 bases at J, with 8 bases in the middle. The CDR3 has 14 amino acids. Germline V gene lookup returns CDR1 KGHSH and CDR2 LQKENI. CDR3: CASSPGAANYGYTF. For the CDR3, the DNA is TGTGCCAGCTCACCTGGCGCCGCTAACTATGGCTACACCTTC.

This clone was seen once. As DNA, the CDR3 is TGCGCCAGCGGAGAGGGGGGTAGCACAGATACGCAGTATTTT. Amino acids: CASGEGGSTDTQYF. The V and J genes are TRBV10-1 and TRBJ2-3; TRBD1 or TRBD2 may be the D gene (6 bases each). Germline CDR1 and CDR2: WNHNN and SYGVQD (reference sequence). CDR3 size: 14 residues. Trimming left V 8 bases short and J 0 bases short, with 12 bases between.

The chain links TRBV27 to TRBJ2-2; 9 nucleotides agree with TRBD2. The germline V gene encodes CDR1 MNHEY and CDR2 SMNVEV (reference sequence). V lost 6 bases to trimming and J lost 7 bases; unmatched junction nucleotides: 3. This CDR3 contains 13 residues. CDR3 sequence (DNA): TGTGCCAGCAGGAGACTAGCGGACGGGGAGCTGTTTTTT. It codes for CASRRLADGELFF.

This clone was observed once. V usage is TRBV6-4 and J usage is TRBJ1-2; 9 nucleotides line up with TRBD1. In germline, CDR1 is MRHNA, CDR2 SNTAGT. The V and J ends lost 4 bases and 6 bases, in that order; junction bases with no gene match: 9. The CDR3 length is 15 residues. As DNA, the CDR3 is TGTGCCAGCAGTGCTCGCACAGGGGGCGCGGATGGCTACACCTTC. This encodes CASSARTGGADGYTF.

This sequence joins TRBV5-4 and TRBJ2-1; TRBD2 matches at 10 bases. There are 16 residues in the CDR3. Per germline, CDR1 SGHNT and CDR2 YYREEE (reference sequence). With V trimmed by 0 bases and J by 4 bases, 4 bases remained unmatched. The CDR3 sequence: CASSLVRTSGYNEQFF. The CDR3 nucleotides read TGTGCCAGCAGCTTGGTGCGGACTAGCGGTTACAATGAGCAGTTCTTC. Complete variable domain (other parts from reference TRBV5-4 and TRBJ2-1): ETGVTQSPTHLIKTRGQQVTLRCSSQSGHNTVSWYQQALGQGPQFIFQYYREEENGRGNFPPRFSGLQFPNYSSELNVNALELDDSALYLCASSLVRTSGYNEQFFGPGTRLTVL.

Comment on this clone: This is likely an artifact of a read error, given a far larger clone one base away. This chain connects TRBV10-3 to TRBJ1-2; no clear D gene. The CDR3 runs to 12 residues. CDR1 is ENHRY and CDR2 is SYGVKD in the germline V gene. This CDR3 reads CTISESPRGYTF. Written as DNA, the CDR3 is TGTACCATCAGTGAGTCGCCGCGGGGCTACACCTTC.

The rearrangement joins TRBV2 to TRBJ2-1; D call uncertain. The CDR3 length is 13 residues. V dropped 8 bases and J dropped 8 bases, with 16 bases sitting between them. Germline-derived CDR1 and CDR2 are SNHLY and FYNNEI. The chain's CDR3 is CASDRDSIDEQFF. The CDR3 bases are TGTGCCAGCGATAGGGATAGTATCGATGAGCAGTTCTTC.